The 3 T cell receptor beta chains given below trace back to one sample, sequenced in a study of T cell responses to AZD1222 COVID-19 vaccine. The data were produced by immunoSEQ multiplex PCR, yet TCRdb's version contains in-frame clones alone and is incomplete. Seen here are about 180,000 clones, 87% observed once, and the top ten hold around 3%. The source material was peripheral blood, sampled on day 0 of AZD1222 vaccination. The receptors shown here come from an adult in good health.

The chain has TRBV5-1 and TRBJ1-3; D is possibly TRBD1 (6 bases). Germline CDR1 SGHRS, CDR2 YFSETQ. The CDR3 consists of 16 residues. Trimming took 5 bases from V and 0 from J, leaving 15 bases between them. Here the CDR3 DNA reads TGCGCCAGCAGGAGTACAGGGAGGAACTCTGGAAACACCATATATTTT. This translates into CASRSTGRNSGNTIYF.

This chain joins TRBV14 and TRBJ1-1; weak D call: TRBD1 (6 bases). V shed 4 bases and J shed 7 bases, with 10 bases lying between them. Germline V gene data show CDR1 as SGHDN and CDR2 as FVKESK. The CDR3 loop spans 12 amino acids. CDR3 sequence reads: CASSLGGGEAFF. CDR3 coding DNA: TGTGCCAGCAGCCTAGGGGGAGGTGAAGCTTTCTTT.

This chain uses TRBV15 with TRBJ2-1; possible D gene TRBD1, 6 bases. With 3 bases removed from V and 0 bases from J, the gap between germline ends came to 12 bases. Germline V lookup: CDR1 LNHNV, CDR2 YYDKDF (reference sequence). This CDR3 region has 16 residues. The DNA of the CDR3 is TGTGCCACCAGCAGGGACAGATCATCCTCCTACAATGAGCAGTTCTTC. Amino acids: CATSRDRSSSYNEQFF. The full variable domain, completed using reference TRBV15 and TRBJ2-1, is DAMVIQNPRYQVTQFGKPVTLSCSQTLNHNVMYWYQQKSSQAPKLLFHYYDKDFNNEADTPDNFQSRRPNTSFCFLDIRSPGLGDTAMYLCATSRDRSSSYNEQFFGPGTRLTVL.